Below, 6 T cell receptor beta chains from the same sample are listed, as sequenced in a study of cytomegalovirus exposure and HLA in healthy donors. PCR employed 60 Vbeta and 13 Jbeta primers. Method: immunoSEQ multiplex PCR; TCRdb's copy keeps in-frame clones and lacks some. The sample shows 120,000 or so clones, roughly 86% of them seen only once. The sequenced sample consisted of PBMCs. The receptor set was obtained from a man aged 18 to 30 in good health and CMV-seronegative.

This clone has just a few counts. V is TRBV11-2 and J is TRBJ1-2; TRBD1 matches 8 bases. The germline gives CDR1 SGHAT, CDR2 FQNNGV. This CDR3 region has 13 residues. V shed 5 bases and J 4 bases; nucleotides not matched to a gene: 3. The CDR3 DNA is TGTGCCAGCAGCCCAACAGGGGGCTATGGCTACACCTTC. This encodes CASSPTGGYGYTF.

The chain employs TRBV4-1 and TRBJ2-2; weak D call: TRBD1 (6 bases). Trimming removed 9 bases at V and 3 bases at J, with 17 bases between. This CDR3 comprises 15 residues. Germline assignment: CDR1 MGHRA and CDR2 YSYEKL. The chain's CDR3 is CASKDRTAHTGELFF. CDR3 coding DNA: TGCGCCAGTAAAGATAGGACAGCCCACACCGGGGAGCTGTTTTTT.

The chain joins TRBV25-1 to TRBJ2-2, with 8 bases lining up with TRBD1. Germline V gene data show CDR1 as MGHDK and CDR2 as SYGVNS. The CDR3 extends over 16 amino acids. Germline trimming cut 6 bases from V and 2 bases from J; bases unmatched to any gene: 8. The CDR3 region has the DNA TGTGCCAGCAGACCCCCGACAGGGGAAAACACCGGGGAGCTGTTTTTT. Amino acid sequence: CASRPPTGENTGELFF.

This clone was picked up one time. The genes are TRBV23-1 and TRBJ2-6, with TRBD1 matching over 10 bases. TRBV23-1 is an ORF, and what it does is uncertain. V lost 8 bases, J lost 4 bases, and 11 bases stayed unmatched. The CDR3 sequence is 17 residues long. The CDR3 region is CASPPAGTGVGANVLTF. CDR3 DNA: TGCGCCAGCCCCCCCGCCGGGACAGGGGTCGGGGCCAACGTCCTGACTTTC.

This clone was detected a few times. This chain uses TRBV9 with TRBJ2-5; 8 bases fit TRBD1. The CDR3 length is 17 residues. J gave up 5 bases and V 4 bases, and 16 bases lay outside the gene matches. Looked up from germline, CDR1 is SGDLS and CDR2 is YYNGEE. The CDR3 region has the DNA TGTGCCAGCAGCCCCCATCCAGGGGGCGCTTTCGGGGAGACCCAGTACTTC. Its protein is CASSPHPGGAFGETQYF. Supplemented by reference TRBV9 and TRBJ2-5, the full variable domain reads DSGVTQTPKHLITATGQRVTLRCSPRSGDLSVYWYQQSLDQGLQFLIQYYNGEERAKGNILERFSAQQFPDLHSELNLSSLELGDSALYFCASSPHPGGAFGETQYFGPGTRLLVL.

The rearrangement uses TRBV7-2 and TRBJ1-5; D is uncertain. Per the germline V gene, CDR1 is SGHTA and CDR2 is FQGNSA. Between the trimmed V and J ends, which lost 3 bases and 0 bases, there was a span of 9 bases. The length of the CDR3 is 15 residues. CDR3 sequence reads: CASSFGSVSNQPQHF. CDR3 coding DNA: TGTGCCAGCAGCTTTGGTTCGGTTAGCAATCAGCCCCAGCATTTT.